The 13 T cell receptor beta chains reported below all come from one sample, sequenced in a study of T cell clonotyping in hematopoietic cell transplantation (dated by TCRdb to the early 2020s). This sample's time point label indicates: 30 days after allo-HCT. The library came from the immunoSEQ multiplex PCR assay. Not all clones reach the TCRdb copy of this immuneACCESS table, which keeps in-frame sequences only. Checked studies attribute under half of the gap to unresolved V genes and leave the rest unexplained. This sample is represented by approximately 11,000 clones; 40% to 55% of them were singletons. The top ten clones comprise around 8.5% of the sample. The material sequenced was PBMCs, taken 30 days after allogeneic stem cell transplant. The receptors were gathered from a male patient between 50 and 60 years old who had an allogeneic stem cell transplant from an unrelated donor, so the T cells may come from the graft donor. Some clones in this sample may be carry-over from other donors' samples.

The table lists this clone with a count of one. The chain recombines TRBV4-3 with TRBJ1-5; D gene uncertain. V was pared by 0 bases and J by 4 bases, with 4 bases between. CDR3 length equals 13 residues. Germline V lookup: CDR1 LGHNA, CDR2 YSLEER. The CDR3 loop is CASSQDLNQPQHF. The CDR3 nucleotides are TGCGCCAGCAGCCAAGACCTGAATCAGCCCCAGCATTTT.

The chain couples TRBV6-5 to TRBJ2-7, with 8 bases aligning to TRBD1. The CDR3 has 14 amino acids. The J segment lost 8 bases and the V segment lost 4 bases, leaving 10 bases of the junction unmatched. Germline V gives CDR1 MNHEY, CDR2 SVGAGI. In DNA form, the CDR3 reads TGTGCCAGCAGTTTGCAGGGGGCTTACTCCAAGCAGTACTTC. Translating gives CASSLQGAYSKQYF.

This sequence joins TRBV27 and TRBJ1-2; D gene ambiguous. From germline, CDR1 is MNHEY and CDR2 SMNVEV (reference sequence). The CDR3 is made up of 12 amino acids. Trimming pared 8 bases from V and 7 bases from J, leaving 14 bases between. CDR3 nucleotide sequence: TGTGCCAGCCACAGCGCACATTCTGGCTACACCTTC. Encoded protein: CASHSAHSGYTF.

The chain is built from TRBV5-1 and TRBJ1-1, with a tentative D call TRBD1 (5 bases). In germline, CDR1 is SGHRS, CDR2 YFSETQ. This CDR3 is built from 14 residues. The germline V and J ends were trimmed by 4 bases and 2 bases, with 12 bases remaining between them. The CDR3 spells CASSPGAANTEAFF. The CDR3 DNA reads as TGCGCCAGCAGCCCTGGGGCAGCAAACACTGAAGCTTTCTTT.

J is TRBJ1-5 and V is TRBV30; a possible D gene is TRBD1 (5 bases). The germline V gene has CDR1 GTSNPN and CDR2 SVGIG (reference sequence). This CDR3 comprises 13 residues. V lost 2 bases, J lost 4 bases, and 9 bases lay in between. For the CDR3, the DNA is TGTGCCTGGAGTTCGGCAGGGAATCAGCCCCAGCATTTT. This gives the protein CAWSSAGNQPQHF. The whole variable domain, filled in from reference TRBV30 and TRBJ1-5, reads SQTIHQWPATLVQPVGSPLSLECTVEGTSNPNLYWYRQAAGRGLQLLFYSVGIGQISSEVPQNLSASRPQDRQFILSSKKLLLSDSGFYLCAWSSAGNQPQHFGDGTRLSIL.

This clone was counted a few times. The chain joins TRBV5-4 to TRBJ1-1; D might be TRBD1 (5 bases). The CDR3 extends over 13 amino acids. The V and J ends lost 5 bases and 3 bases respectively, with 11 bases between them. From germline, CDR1 is SGHNT and CDR2 YYREEE (reference sequence). CDR3 amino acids: CASSRGRDTEAFF. CDR3 nucleotides: TGTGCCAGCAGTCGAGGCAGGGACACTGAAGCTTTCTTT.

A few counts support this clone. The gene calls are TRBV6-5 and TRBJ1-1; no definite D call. Trimming stripped 5 bases from V and 1 base from J, with 5 bases between. Germline V gene data show CDR1 as MNHEY and CDR2 as SVGAGI. The CDR3 totals 12 residues. CDR3 loop: CASSGRNTEAFF. CDR3 bases: TGTGCCAGCAGTGGCAGGAACACTGAAGCTTTCTTT.

J is TRBJ1-2 and V is TRBV5-7; TRBD1 aligns across 11 bases. TRBV5-7 is labeled an ORF, and its function is uncertain. Trimming cost V 4 bases and J 8 bases; bases outside gene matches: 4. This CDR3 comprises 13 residues. Written as DNA, the CDR3 is TGTGCCAGCAGCGGACAGGGGGCCTACGGCTACACCTTC. It codes for CASSGQGAYGYTF.

The gene calls are TRBV29-1 and TRBJ2-7, with D tentatively TRBD2 (6 bases). V lost 4 bases and J lost 5, with 12 bases in between. The germline gives CDR1 SQVTM, CDR2 ANQGSEA. The CDR3 length is 12 residues. CDR3 sequence reads: CSVGGLKDEQYF. As DNA, the CDR3 is TGCAGCGTTGGTGGACTAAAGGACGAGCAGTACTTC.

The rearrangement links TRBV19 to TRBJ1-2; D uncertain. Germline assignment: CDR1 LNHDA and CDR2 SQIVND (reference sequence). The CDR3 covers 14 residues. Trimming took 5 bases from V and 6 from J, leaving 16 bases between them. Here the CDR3 reads CASSPQTVLDGYTF. The DNA for the CDR3 is TGTGCCAGTAGTCCGCAAACCGTACTGGATGGCTACACCTTC.

V usage is TRBV5-1 and J usage is TRBJ2-2; D is unresolved. Trimming cost V 0 bases and J 0 bases, with 6 bases left between them. The CDR3 is 15 amino acids. The germline gives CDR1 SGHRS, CDR2 YFSETQ. As DNA, the CDR3 is TGCGCCAGCAGCTTGGCGGCTACGAACACCGGGGAGCTGTTTTTT. Its translation: CASSLAATNTGELFF.

The chain combines TRBV28 with TRBJ1-1, with TRBD1 as a possible D gene (5 bases). Germline V CDR1 and CDR2: MDHEN, SYDVKM. This CDR3 is built from 14 residues. The ends were cut back, 5 bases at V and 1 base at J, with 11 bases in the middle. The CDR3 region is CASSEGRKNTEAFF. The DNA for the CDR3 is TGTGCCAGCAGTGAGGGACGGAAGAACACTGAAGCTTTCTTT.

There are a few counts of this clone. The chain joins TRBV6-1 to TRBJ2-7, with D maybe TRBD1 (7 bases). V was pared by 7 bases and J by 0 bases, with 16 bases between. There are 15 residues in the CDR3. Per germline, CDR1 MNHNS and CDR2 SASEGT. CDR3 coding DNA: TGTGCCAGCAAGCAGGGGGGATCGAGCTCCTACGAGCAGTACTTC. Encoded protein: CASKQGGSSSYEQYF.